Included here is one T cell receptor beta chain sequence, with context. This clonotype was detected many times. Its antigen is still unknown. The record has no base qualities; no much larger clone is one base away. Trimming removed 6 bases from V and 4 bases from J, leaving 10 bases between the germline ends. Counted from cysteine to phenylalanine, this CDR3 has 13 amino acids. The kept DNA is CDR3 alone, 39 bases in frame from the first base. Graves' hyperthyroidism was defined as stable when no progression to ophthalmopathy occurred over 18 months of follow-up. Hyperthyroidism patients were newly diagnosed, with disease duration under 2 months, and aged 18 to 65 years. The study excluded patients with uncontrolled infections, other autoimmune diseases, pregnancy or lactation. Diagnoses relied on clinical symptoms, serum thyroxine and TRAb, thyroid ultrasound and orbital computed tomography. Total RNA was extracted using Trizol reagent, and RNA quality was assessed on an Agilent 2100 Bioanalyzer.

This sample was included in a study of T cells in Graves' hyperthyroidism and ophthalmopathy (dated by TCRdb to between 2018 and 2020). About the study as a whole: To identify TCR V-J signatures that set the groups apart, the researchers used a discovery cohort of 100 patients, made up of some 41 with Graves' ophthalmopathy and around 58 with stable Graves' hyperthyroidism. Prospective prediction of ophthalmopathy was tested in an independent validation cohort consisting of some 18 hyperthyroidism patients and more than 15 patients who later progressed to ophthalmopathy. The 90 to 100 discovery patients were randomly split 7:3 into training and test sets. In addition, the study compared T-cell repertoires in thyroid tissue and in blood from five or six Graves' hyperthyroidism patients. After sampling, hyperthyroidism patients received methimazole starting at 30 mg daily, and ophthalmopathy patients received high-dose intravenous methylprednisolone. The paper reports TCR Vbeta CDR3 sequencing of some 140 peripheral blood samples: 43 ophthalmopathy, fewer than 85 hyperthyroidism and about 17 progressor patients.

Study-wide findings and limitations: A 13 V-J signature model separated ophthalmopathy from stable hyperthyroidism, with about 90% sensitivity and about 81% specificity in cross-validation and 80%/75% in testing. In validation, progression to ophthalmopathy was predicted by the model with more than 65% sensitivity and roughly 72% specificity, a median of approximately 6.5 months before onset. No statistical method was used to set the sample size in advance, and investigators knew the group allocation. Blood samples also contained most of the expanded thyroid clonotypes (frequency above 0.001), which suggests that blood repertoires may reflect thyroid immune responses.

The TCR beta CDR3 regions were amplified from the RNA transcripts. A first-round RT-PCR of the TCR CDR3 used the HTBI primer set with the Qiagen OneStep RT-PCR kit. A second multiplex PCR round built the libraries, followed by size selection and purification. Libraries were sequenced paired-end with 100 bp reads on an Illumina HiSeq2000. The published analysis was carried out like this. SOAPnuke was used to process the raw data, with reads discarded if the reads contained adapters or uncalled bases, had a mean Phred below 15, or lacked an exact constant-primer or identifier match. High-quality paired reads were merged with COPE v1.2.5, and unique nucleotide sequences were defined as clonotypes. MiTCR v1.1 was used to align clonotypes to the IMGT TRBV, TRBD and TRBJ reference segments. The analysis was restricted to V-J combinations with a frequency above 0.0001, which together covered around 99% of the repertoires. A TCS score was defined as the ratio of F50 (clonal expansion) to E x V (chaos), with BLOSUM62-based TCRdist applied between CDR3 peptides within each V-J. Welch's t-statistics and random forest reduced around 550 V-J features to roughly 13, which were used in a naive Bayes classifier (R e1071). Thyroid-blood repertoire similarity was quantified with the Morisita-Horn index. In-frame beta chains were kept once TCRdb had trimmed the public reads at Q25 with fastp and called clones with MiXCR. Each entry is one CDR3 protein sequence, shown with its most common DNA and genes. None of the V and J calls come from the authors' own analysis; TCRdb made them. The sample yields approximately 98,000 distinct CDR3 sequences; 35% to 50% were counted once. Clones ranked in the top ten supply about 9.4% of the sample.

This TCR was recovered from a woman aged 30 to 39 with Graves' hyperthyroidism. The sample consisted of peripheral blood or thyroid tissue (not recorded which). The chain is made from TRBV12-3 or TRBV12-4 and TRBJ1-5; too little of a D gene remains to name it. CDR3 reads: CASRASWNQPQHF. The sequenced DNA is TGTGCCAGCAGGGCTTCTTGGAATCAGCCCCAGCATTTT.